The sequence of this TCR beta chain was determined in a study of blood T cells in healthy people across ages. Study-level background: Template switching retrieved approximately one barcoded beta molecule for each two T cells. General study results and limits: Per million T cells, TCR beta diversity dropped about linearly as age rose.

A second PCR, run for roughly 7 to 12 cycles, used a sample-barcoded 5' primer plus a J-beta primer mix. TCRdb re-analysed the 5' RACE reads in MiXCR, keeping a single row per CDR3 protein. This table holds about 640,000 distinct CDR3 sequences, less than 45% found once. The germline V gene encodes CDR1 DFQATT and CDR2 SNEGSKA (reference sequence). The CDR3 runs to 15 residues. V gave up 7 bases and J gave up 3 bases, with 20 bases separating them. Staff drew 9 to 10 milliliters of peripheral blood from each donor. Total RNA was extracted at no less than 6 micrograms per sample. Concerning this clonotype: Its antigen remains unidentified. It may be a read error: a sequence one base away is much more abundant.

The chain recombines TRBV20-1 with TRBJ2-3; D perhaps matches TRBD1 (5 bases). This TCR was sampled from a man at least 80 years old in good health. The specimen sequenced was blood. CDR3 sequence: CSVSSIRTSTDTQYF. CDR3 nucleotides: TGCAGTGTTAGCTCTATTAGGACAAGTACAGATACGCAGTATTTT.